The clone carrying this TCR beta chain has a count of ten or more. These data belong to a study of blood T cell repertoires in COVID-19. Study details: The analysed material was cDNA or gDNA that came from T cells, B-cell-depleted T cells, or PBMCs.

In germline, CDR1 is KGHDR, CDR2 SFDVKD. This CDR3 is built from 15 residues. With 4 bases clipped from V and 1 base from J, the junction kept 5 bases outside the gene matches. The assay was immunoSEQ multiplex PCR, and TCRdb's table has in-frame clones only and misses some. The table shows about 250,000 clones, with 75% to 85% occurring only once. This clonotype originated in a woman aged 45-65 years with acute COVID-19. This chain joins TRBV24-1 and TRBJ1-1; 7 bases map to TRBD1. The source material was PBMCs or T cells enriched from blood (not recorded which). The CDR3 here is CATSDWGQRNTEAFF. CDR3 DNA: TGTGCCACCAGTGACTGGGGACAGAGGAACACTGAAGCTTTCTTT.